This T cell receptor (beta chain) comes out of a study of technical replicates of blood from a handful of donors. Method: immunoSEQ multiplex PCR; TCRdb's copy keeps in-frame clones and lacks some. This table has approximately 92,000 clones, roughly 95% appearing once. V lost 10 bases to trimming and J lost 4 bases; unmatched junction nucleotides: 8. The germline CDR1 and CDR2 sequences are MDHEN and SYDVKM. The CDR3 extends over 14 amino acids. Sequences were obtained from T cells isolated from PBMCs. This TCR derives from a human donor in good health. V is TRBV28 and J is TRBJ2-1; 9 bases are a match to TRBD1. The CDR3 nucleotides read TGTGCCACCTATAGGACAGGGGAATACAATGAGCAGTTCTTC. It is translated as CATYRTGEYNEQFF.